One T cell receptor beta chain is described in this entry. This CDR3 has 15 residues. Per germline, CDR1 SGHTA and CDR2 FQGNSA. The data derive from a study of T cells expressing NK-cell markers. TCRdb processed the 5' RACE reads again and assigns one entry to each CDR3 protein, with no DNA. The repertoire table contains about 460,000 distinct CDR3 sequences. The sequencing sample was made of blood T cells: a sorted CD56 or NKG2C T cell subset, CD4+ or CD8+ T cells, or bulk PBMC T cells (not recorded which). The V and J genes are TRBV7-2 and TRBJ2-2; without DNA, the TCRdb call of TRBD2 cannot be checked. This TCR was recovered from a woman between 50 and 59 years old in good health. The CDR3: CASSLVGSDTGELFF.